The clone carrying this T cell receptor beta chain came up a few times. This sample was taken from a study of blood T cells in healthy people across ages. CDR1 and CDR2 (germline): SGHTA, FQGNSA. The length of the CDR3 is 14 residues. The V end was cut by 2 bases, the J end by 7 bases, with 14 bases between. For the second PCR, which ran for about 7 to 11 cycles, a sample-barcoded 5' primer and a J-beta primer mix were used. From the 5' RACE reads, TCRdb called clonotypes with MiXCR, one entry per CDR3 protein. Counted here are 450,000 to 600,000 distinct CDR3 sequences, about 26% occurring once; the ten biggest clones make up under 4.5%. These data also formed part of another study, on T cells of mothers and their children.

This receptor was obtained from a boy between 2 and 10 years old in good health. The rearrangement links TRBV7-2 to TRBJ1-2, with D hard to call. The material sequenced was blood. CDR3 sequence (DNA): TGTGCCAGCAGCTTACCGTCAGGTATCTCTGGCTACACCTTC. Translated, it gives CASSLPSGISGYTF. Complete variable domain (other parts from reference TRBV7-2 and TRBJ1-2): GAGVSQSPSNKVTEKGKDVELRCDPISGHTALYWYRQSLGQGLEFLIYFQGNSAPDKSGLPSDRFSAERTGGSVSTLTIQRTQQEDSAVYLCASSLPSGISGYTFGSGTRLTVV.